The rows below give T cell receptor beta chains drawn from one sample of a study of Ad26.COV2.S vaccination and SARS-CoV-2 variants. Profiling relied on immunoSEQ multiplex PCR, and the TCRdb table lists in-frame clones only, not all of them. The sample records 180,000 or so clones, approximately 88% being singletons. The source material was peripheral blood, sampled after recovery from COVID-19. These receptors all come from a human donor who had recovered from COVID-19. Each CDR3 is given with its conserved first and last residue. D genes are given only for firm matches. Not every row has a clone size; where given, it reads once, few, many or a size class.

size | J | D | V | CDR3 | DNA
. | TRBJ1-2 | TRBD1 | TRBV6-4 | CASSDGNRGTVGYTF | TGTGCCAGCAGTGATGGTAACAGGGGTACGGTCGGCTACACCTTC
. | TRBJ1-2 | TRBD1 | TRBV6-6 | CASNTGKTDRGGYTF | TGTGCCAGCAACACGGGAAAAACGGACAGGGGAGGCTACACCTTC
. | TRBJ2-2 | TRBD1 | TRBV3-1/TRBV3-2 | CASRQDRGDTGELFF | TGTGCCAGCAGACAGGACAGGGGCGACACCGGGGAGCTGTTTTTT
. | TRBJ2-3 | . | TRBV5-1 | CASSLVGTDTQYF | TGCGCCAGCAGCTTGGTAGGCACAGATACGCAGTATTTT
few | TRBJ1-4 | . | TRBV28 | CASSFGGSGREKLFF | TGTGCCAGCAGTTTTGGGGGGAGCGGCCGGGAAAAACTGTTTTTT
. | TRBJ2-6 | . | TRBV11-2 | CASSPWRASGANVLTF | TGTGCCAGCAGCCCTTGGCGAGCCTCTGGGGCCAACGTCCTGACTTTC
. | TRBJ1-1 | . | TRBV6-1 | CASSEGTLNTEAFF | TGTGCCAGCAGTGAGGGGACCTTAAACACTGAAGCTTTCTTT
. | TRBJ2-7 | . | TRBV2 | CASSEEPYEQYF | TGTGCCAGCAGTGAGGAACCCTACGAGCAGTACTTC
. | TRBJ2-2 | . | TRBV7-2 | CASSLSGANTGELFF | TGTGCCAGCAGCTTGTCGGGGGCGAACACCGGGGAGCTGTTTTTT
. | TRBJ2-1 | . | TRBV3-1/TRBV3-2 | CASSQARVEDEQFF | TGTGCCAGCAGCCAAGCGAGAGTCGAGGATGAGCAGTTCTTC
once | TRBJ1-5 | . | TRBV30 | CAWSQGSGNQPQHF | TGTGCCTGGTCCCAGGGTTCGGGCAATCAGCCCCAGCATTTT
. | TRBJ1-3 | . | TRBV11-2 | CASSFWNRSSGNTIYF | TGTGCCAGCAGCTTTTGGAACCGGAGCTCTGGAAACACCATATATTTT
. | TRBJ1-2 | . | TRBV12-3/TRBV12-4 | CASSLVVNYGYTF | TGTGCCAGCAGTTTGGTCGTAAACTATGGCTACACCTTC
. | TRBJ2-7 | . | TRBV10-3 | CAISGGRSSYEQYF | TGTGCCATCAGTGGGGGACGGAGCTCCTACGAGCAGTACTTC
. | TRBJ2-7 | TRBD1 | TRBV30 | CAWRRGQGKYEQYF | TGTGCCTGGAGGAGGGGACAGGGGAAATACGAGCAGTACTTC
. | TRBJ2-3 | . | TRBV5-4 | CASRPGRGDTQYF | TGTGCCAGCAGACCAGGCCGGGGAGATACGCAGTATTTT
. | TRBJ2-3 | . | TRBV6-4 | CASSWTDTDTQYF | TGTGCCAGCAGCTGGACAGACACAGATACGCAGTATTTT
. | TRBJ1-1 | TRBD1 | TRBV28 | CASRATGGATEAFF | TGTGCCAGCAGGGCCACAGGGGGCGCAACTGAAGCTTTCTTT
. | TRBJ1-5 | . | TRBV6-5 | CASSYSGQPQHF | TGTGCCAGCAGTTACTCGGGTCAGCCCCAGCATTTT
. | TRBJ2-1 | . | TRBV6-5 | CASRNREPLQNEQFF | TGTGCCAGCAGGAATCGGGAGCCTCTACAGAATGAGCAGTTCTTC
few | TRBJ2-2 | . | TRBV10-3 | CAISELRETGELFF | TGTGCCATCAGTGAACTTAGGGAAACCGGGGAGCTGTTTTTT
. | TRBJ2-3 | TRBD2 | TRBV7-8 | CASSLPGLAGDTDTQYF | TGTGCCAGCAGCCTACCGGGACTAGCGGGAGACACAGATACGCAGTATTTT
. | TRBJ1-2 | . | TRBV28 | CASSLLGHSTF | TGTGCCAGCAGTTTACTGGGACACTCCACCTTC
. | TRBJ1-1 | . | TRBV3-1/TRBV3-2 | CATSWGREAFF | TGTGCCACCTCTTGGGGGCGGGAAGCTTTCTTT
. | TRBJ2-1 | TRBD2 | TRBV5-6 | CASSYITSGSNEQFF | TGTGCCAGCAGCTATATAACTAGCGGGAGTAATGAGCAGTTCTTC
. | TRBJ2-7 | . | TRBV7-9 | CASSRGQESWEEQYF | TGTGCCAGCAGCCGAGGGCAGGAGTCTTGGGAGGAGCAGTACTTC
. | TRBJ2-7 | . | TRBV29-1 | CSAAKMAGTYEQYF | TGCAGCGCCGCAAAAATGGCAGGGACCTACGAGCAGTACTTC
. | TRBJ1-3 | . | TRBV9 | CASSLGSSSSGNTIYF | TGTGCCAGCAGCCTGGGCTCTAGCAGCTCTGGAAACACCATATATTTT
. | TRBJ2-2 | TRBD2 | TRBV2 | CASRLAGINTGELFF | TGTGCCAGCAGGTTAGCGGGGATCAACACCGGGGAGCTGTTTTTT
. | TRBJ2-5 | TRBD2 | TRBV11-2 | CASTGTSGRPQETQYF | TGTGCCAGCACCGGGACTAGCGGGAGGCCCCAAGAGACCCAGTACTTC
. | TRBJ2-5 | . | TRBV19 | CASSTSLAAPTQYF | TGTGCCAGTAGTACATCGCTAGCCGCCCCGACCCAGTACTTC
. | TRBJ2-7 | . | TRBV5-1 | CASSLVTNSYEQYF | TGCGCCAGCAGCTTGGTTACCAACTCCTACGAGCAGTACTTC
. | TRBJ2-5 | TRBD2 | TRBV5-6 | CASSSGGRETQYF | TGTGCCAGCAGCTCGGGGGGGCGGGAGACCCAGTACTTC
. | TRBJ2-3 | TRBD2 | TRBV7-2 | CASSWGTSGSTDTQYF | TGTGCCAGCAGCTGGGGGACTAGCGGGTCCACAGATACGCAGTATTTT
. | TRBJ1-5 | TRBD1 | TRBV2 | CASSPSRTGVDQPQHF | TGTGCCAGCAGTCCCTCGAGGACAGGAGTGGATCAGCCCCAGCATTTT
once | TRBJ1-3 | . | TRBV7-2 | CASSARGGQSSGNTIYF | TGTGCCAGCAGCGCTAGGGGCGGACAGAGCTCTGGAAACACCATATATTTT
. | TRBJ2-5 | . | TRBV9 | CASSLNRDSLQETQYF | TGTGCCAGCAGCCTCAACCGGGACTCCCTACAAGAGACCCAGTACTTC
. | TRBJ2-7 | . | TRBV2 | CASRAQSYEQYF | TGTGCCAGCAGGGCCCAATCCTACGAGCAGTACTTC
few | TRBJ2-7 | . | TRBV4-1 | CASSQVGAYEQYF | TGCGCCAGCAGCCAAGTTGGCGCCTACGAGCAGTACTTC
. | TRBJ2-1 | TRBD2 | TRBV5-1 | CASSFPTSAPNLEQFF | TGCGCCAGCAGCTTTCCGACTAGCGCACCTAATCTGGAGCAGTTCTTC
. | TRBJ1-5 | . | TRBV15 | CATSREEAEYQPQHF | TGTGCCACCAGCAGAGAGGAGGCGGAATATCAGCCCCAGCATTTT
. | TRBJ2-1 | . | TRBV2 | CASSPGVEQFF | TGTGCCAGCAGCCCCGGGGTTGAGCAGTTCTTC
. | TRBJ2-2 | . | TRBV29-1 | CSVVGGTGELFF | TGCAGCGTTGTGGGCGGAACCGGGGAGCTGTTTTTT
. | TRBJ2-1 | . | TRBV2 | CASSEGPAPGNEQFF | TGTGCCAGCAGTGAAGGTCCGGCACCAGGGAATGAGCAGTTCTTC
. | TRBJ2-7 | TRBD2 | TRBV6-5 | CASSLTGGEQYF | TGTGCCAGCAGTCTTACGGGAGGCGAGCAGTACTTC
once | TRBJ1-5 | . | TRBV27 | CASSLIANQPQHF | TGTGCCAGCAGTTTAATAGCAAATCAGCCCCAGCATTTT
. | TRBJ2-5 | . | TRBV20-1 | CSARQETQYF | TGCAGTGCTAGACAAGAGACCCAGTACTTC
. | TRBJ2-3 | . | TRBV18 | CASSRGGRTDTQYF | TGTGCCAGCTCCCGAGGAGGGAGGACAGATACGCAGTATTTT
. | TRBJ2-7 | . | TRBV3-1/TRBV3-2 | CASSQAKNVGVEQYF | TGTGCCAGCAGCCAAGCTAAGAACGTGGGTGTCGAGCAGTACTTC
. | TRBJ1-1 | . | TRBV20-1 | CSASRGVENTEAFF | TGCAGTGCTAGTAGGGGGGTCGAGAACACTGAAGCTTTCTTT